Listed below are T cell receptor beta chains from one sample, sequenced in a study of shared clonotypes between healthy human individuals. The method was immunoSEQ multiplex PCR; TCRdb's version includes in-frame clones alone and lacks a portion of them. The sample records some 2,400,000 clones, almost 96% being singletons. The sequenced sample consisted of naive CD4+ T cells sorted from blood. The receptors derive from a man between 18 and 35 years old in good health. CDR3s include the opening cysteine and the closing phenylalanine or tryptophan. The D gene is left open where the match is weak.

j_gene: TRBJ2-5
d_gene: NA
v_gene: TRBV7-3
CDR3nt: TGTGCCAGCAGCTTAACTGGCTCGTGGCAAGAGACCCAGTACTTC
CDR3aa: CASSLTGSWQETQYF

j_gene: TRBJ1-5
d_gene: NA
v_gene: TRBV5-8
CDR3nt: TGTGCCAGCAGCTTGGCCGGGACGAGGGGGTTCGGGACCCAGCATTTT
CDR3aa: CASSLAGTRGFGTQHF

j_gene: TRBJ2-2
d_gene: NA
v_gene: TRBV7-3
CDR3nt: TGTGCCAGCAGCCTAAGCCGGGACACGAACACCGGGGAGCTGTTTTTT
CDR3aa: CASSLSRDTNTGELFF

j_gene: TRBJ2-3
d_gene: NA
v_gene: TRBV15
CDR3nt: TGTGCCACCAGCAGAGATAAGAGTACAGATACGCAGTATTTT
CDR3aa: CATSRDKSTDTQYF

j_gene: TRBJ1-3
d_gene: NA
v_gene: TRBV7-9
CDR3nt: TGTGCCAGCAGCTTACCCGGGGGTGGAAACACCATATATTTT
CDR3aa: CASSLPGGGNTIYF

j_gene: TRBJ1-4
d_gene: TRBD1
v_gene: TRBV6-6
CDR3nt: TGTGCCAGCGGACGACAGGGGGTGAGCGAAAAACTGTTTTTT
CDR3aa: CASGRQGVSEKLFF

j_gene: TRBJ1-5
d_gene: NA
v_gene: TRBV6-5
CDR3nt: TGTGCCAGCAGTCCAGGACGGATCAATCAGCCCCAGCATTTT
CDR3aa: CASSPGRINQPQHF

j_gene: TRBJ1-6
d_gene: TRBD1
v_gene: TRBV7-2
CDR3nt: TGTGCCAGCAGCTTGTTAGACAGGGTAGACTCACCCCTCCACTTT
CDR3aa: CASSLLDRVDSPLHF

j_gene: TRBJ1-5
d_gene: NA
v_gene: TRBV19
CDR3nt: TGTGCCAGTGGGTTTGCGGGGGTTAGGAGCAATCAGCCCCAGCATTTT
CDR3aa: CASGFAGVRSNQPQHF

j_gene: TRBJ2-1
d_gene: TRBD2
v_gene: TRBV28
CDR3nt: TGTGCCAGCGCGGTGGGGGGGAGCTCCTACAATGAGCAGTTCTTC
CDR3aa: CASAVGGSSYNEQFF

j_gene: TRBJ2-5
d_gene: NA
v_gene: TRBV4-1
CDR3nt: TGCGCCAGCAGCCAAGATCGTCAGGGGATCGGAGAGACCCAGTACTTC
CDR3aa: CASSQDRQGIGETQYF

j_gene: TRBJ1-5
d_gene: NA
v_gene: TRBV28
CDR3nt: TGTGCCAGCAGACCCAATAGCAATCAGCCCCAGCATTTT
CDR3aa: CASRPNSNQPQHF

j_gene: TRBJ2-3
d_gene: NA
v_gene: TRBV7-9
CDR3nt: TGTGCCAGCAGCTTAGAGGGTCGGACAGATACGCAGTATTTT
CDR3aa: CASSLEGRTDTQYF

j_gene: TRBJ1-4
d_gene: NA
v_gene: TRBV6-1
CDR3nt: TGTGCCAGCCGACAGCGGCAGGCTAATGAAAAACTGTTTTTT
CDR3aa: CASRQRQANEKLFF

j_gene: TRBJ2-7
d_gene: NA
v_gene: TRBV9
CDR3nt: TGTGCCAGCAGCGTAGACCGGGGGCCGACCTACGAGCAGTACTTC
CDR3aa: CASSVDRGPTYEQYF

j_gene: TRBJ1-1
d_gene: TRBD1
v_gene: TRBV6-6
CDR3nt: TGTGCCAGCAGCGGACAGGAGATAAACACTGAAGCTTTCTTT
CDR3aa: CASSGQEINTEAFF